Shown below are 4 T cell receptor beta chains from a single sample sequenced in a study of cytomegalovirus exposure and HLA in healthy donors. Primers included in the PCR were 60 Vbeta and 13 Jbeta primers. Clones were read by immunoSEQ multiplex PCR, and TCRdb kept only the in-frame ones, dropping some. The sample has about 87,000 clones; about 68% are singletons. The material sequenced was PBMCs. All receptors derive from a man aged 25-40 years in good health and CMV-seropositive.

The chain has TRBV9 and TRBJ2-7; weak D call: TRBD1 (6 bases). Germline V lookup: CDR1 SGDLS, CDR2 YYNGEE. Trimming took 2 bases from V and 4 from J, leaving 16 bases between them. The length of the CDR3 is 15 residues. The CDR3 reads CASSVGAWGTYEQYF. CDR3 coding DNA: TGTGCCAGCAGCGTGGGGGCATGGGGAACTTACGAGCAGTACTTC.

The genes are TRBV9 and TRBJ2-3, with D perhaps TRBD1 (6 bases). The CDR3 has 14 residues. V lost 1 base to trimming and J lost 5 bases, with 11 bases between them. Germline CDR1 and CDR2: SGDLS and YYNGEE. The CDR3 nucleotides are TGTGCCAGCAGCGTATCAGCAGGGGAAGATACGCAGTATTTT. It is translated as CASSVSAGEDTQYF.

This clone has only a few counts. The chain employs TRBV6-5 and TRBJ1-1; D is possibly TRBD1 (5 bases). The V gene's germline CDR1 is MNHEY and CDR2 SVGAGI. The CDR3 has 13 amino acids. V lost 6 bases and J 5 bases, leaving 13 bases between the germline ends. CDR3 nucleotide sequence: TGTGCCAGCAGGGTTCCAAAGGGGACTGAAGCTTTCTTT. Translating it yields CASRVPKGTEAFF.

The V call is TRBV2, the J call TRBJ1-2; D is possibly TRBD1 (5 bases). Trimming stripped 0 bases from V and 4 bases from J, with 12 bases between. From germline, CDR1 is SNHLY and CDR2 FYNNEI. The CDR3 is 15 residues long. CDR3 loop: CASSEAQGSGYGYTF. CDR3 bases: TGTGCCAGCAGTGAAGCGCAGGGTTCGGGCTATGGCTACACCTTC.